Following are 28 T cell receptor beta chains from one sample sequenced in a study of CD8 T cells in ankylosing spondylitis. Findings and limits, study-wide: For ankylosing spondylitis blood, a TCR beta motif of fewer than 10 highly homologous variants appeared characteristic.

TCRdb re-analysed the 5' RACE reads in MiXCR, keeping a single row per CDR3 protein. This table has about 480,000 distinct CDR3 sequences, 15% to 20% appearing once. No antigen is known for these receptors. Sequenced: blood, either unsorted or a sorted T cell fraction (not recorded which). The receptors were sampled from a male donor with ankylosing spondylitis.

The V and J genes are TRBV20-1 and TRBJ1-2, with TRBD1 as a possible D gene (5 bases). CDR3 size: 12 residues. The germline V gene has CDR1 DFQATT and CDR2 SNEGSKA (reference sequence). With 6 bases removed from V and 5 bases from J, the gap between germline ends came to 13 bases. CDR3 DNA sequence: TGCAGTGCCCCCGAAGGGGCATATGGCTACACCTTC. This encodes CSAPEGAYGYTF.

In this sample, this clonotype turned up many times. The CDR3 coding sequence is TGTGCCAGCAGTTACTCACAGTCTCAGCCCCAGCATTTT. Translating gives CASSYSQSQPQHF. The chain joins TRBV6-5 to TRBJ1-5; no reliable D call. Trimming cost V 0 bases and J 6 bases, with 6 bases left between them. CDR3 length equals 13 residues. CDR1 is MNHEY and CDR2 is SVGAGI in the germline V gene.

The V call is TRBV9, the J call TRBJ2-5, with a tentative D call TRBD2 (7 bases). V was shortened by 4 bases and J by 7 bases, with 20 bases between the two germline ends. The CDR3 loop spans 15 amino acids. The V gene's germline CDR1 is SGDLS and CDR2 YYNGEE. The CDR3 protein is CASSPLGGGGRTQYF. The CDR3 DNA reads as TGTGCCAGCAGCCCCCTAGGGGGGGGCGGTAGGACCCAGTACTTC.

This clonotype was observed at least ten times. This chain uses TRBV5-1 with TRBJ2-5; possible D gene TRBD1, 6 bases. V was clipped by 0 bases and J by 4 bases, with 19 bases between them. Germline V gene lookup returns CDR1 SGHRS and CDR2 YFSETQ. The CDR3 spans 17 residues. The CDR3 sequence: CASSLEGDRPRGETQYF. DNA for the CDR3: TGCGCCAGCAGCTTGGAAGGTGACAGGCCAAGGGGAGAGACCCAGTACTTC.

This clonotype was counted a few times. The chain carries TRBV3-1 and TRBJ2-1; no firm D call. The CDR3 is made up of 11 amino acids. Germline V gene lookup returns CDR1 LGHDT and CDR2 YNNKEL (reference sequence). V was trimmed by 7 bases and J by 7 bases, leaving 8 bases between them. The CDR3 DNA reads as TGTGCCAGCACAACAGCGAATGAGCAGTTCTTC. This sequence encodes CASTTANEQFF.

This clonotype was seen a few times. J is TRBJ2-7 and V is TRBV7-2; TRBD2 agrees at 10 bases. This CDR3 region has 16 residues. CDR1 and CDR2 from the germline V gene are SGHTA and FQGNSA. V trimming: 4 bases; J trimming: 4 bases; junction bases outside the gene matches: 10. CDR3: CASSSTPSGSQYEQYF. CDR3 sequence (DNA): TGTGCCAGCAGCTCAACCCCTAGCGGGAGTCAATACGAGCAGTACTTC.

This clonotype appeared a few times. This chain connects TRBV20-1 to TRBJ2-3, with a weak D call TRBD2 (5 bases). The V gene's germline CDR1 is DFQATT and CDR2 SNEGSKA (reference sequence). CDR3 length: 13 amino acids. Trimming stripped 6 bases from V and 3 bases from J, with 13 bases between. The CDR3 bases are TGCAGTGCCCCCCCGAGGAGGACAGATACGCAGTATTTT. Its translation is CSAPPRRTDTQYF.

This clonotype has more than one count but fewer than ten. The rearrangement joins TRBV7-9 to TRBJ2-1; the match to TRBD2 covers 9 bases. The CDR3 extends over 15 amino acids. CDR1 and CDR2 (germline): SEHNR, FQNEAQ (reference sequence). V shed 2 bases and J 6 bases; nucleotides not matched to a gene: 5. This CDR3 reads CASSLPGTSPNEQFF. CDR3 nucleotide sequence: TGTGCCAGCAGCTTACCCGGGACTAGCCCCAATGAGCAGTTCTTC.

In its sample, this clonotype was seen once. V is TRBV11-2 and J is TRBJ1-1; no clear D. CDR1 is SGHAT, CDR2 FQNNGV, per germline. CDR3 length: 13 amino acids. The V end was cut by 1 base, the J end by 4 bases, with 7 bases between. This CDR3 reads CASSLVRATEAFF. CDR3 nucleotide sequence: TGTGCCAGCAGCTTAGTGAGGGCCACTGAAGCTTTCTTT.

Written as DNA, the CDR3 is TGTGCCAGCAGCCAGACTAGCGGGAGGAACACCGGGGAGCTGTTTTTT. Its translation: CASSQTSGRNTGELFF. V is TRBV3-1 and J is TRBJ2-2; TRBD2 matches at 12 bases. Germline trimming cut 3 bases from V and 1 base from J; bases unmatched to any gene: 0. The CDR3 extends over 16 amino acids. In germline, CDR1 is LGHDT, CDR2 YNNKEL (reference sequence).

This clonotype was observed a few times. CDR3 region: CSARSSGRVTYEQYF. In DNA form, the CDR3 reads TGCAGTGCTAGATCCAGCGGGAGAGTCACCTACGAGCAGTACTTC. The chain carries TRBV20-1 and TRBJ2-7, with 8 bases aligning to TRBD2. CDR1 and CDR2 from the germline V gene are DFQATT and SNEGSKA (reference sequence). This CDR3 region has 15 residues. V lost 2 bases, J lost 2 bases, and 8 bases stayed unmatched.

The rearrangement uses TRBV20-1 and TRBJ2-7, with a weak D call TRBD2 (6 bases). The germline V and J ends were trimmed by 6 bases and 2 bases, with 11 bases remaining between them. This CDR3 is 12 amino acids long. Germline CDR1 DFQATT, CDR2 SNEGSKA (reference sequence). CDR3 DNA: TGCAGTGCCGTGGACTACGCCTACGAGCAGTACTTC. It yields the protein CSAVDYAYEQYF.

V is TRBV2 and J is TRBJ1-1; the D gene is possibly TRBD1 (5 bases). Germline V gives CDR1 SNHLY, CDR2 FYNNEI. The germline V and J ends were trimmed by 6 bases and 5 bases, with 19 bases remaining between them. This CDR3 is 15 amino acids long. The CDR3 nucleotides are TGTGCCAGCAGACAAAGACCCGACCCAGGGACTGAAGCTTTCTTT. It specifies CASRQRPDPGTEAFF.

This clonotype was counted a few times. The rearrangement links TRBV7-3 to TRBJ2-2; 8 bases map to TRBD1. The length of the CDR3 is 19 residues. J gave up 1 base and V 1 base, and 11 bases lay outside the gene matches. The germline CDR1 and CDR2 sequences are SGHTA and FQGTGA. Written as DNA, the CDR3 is TGTGCCAGCAGCTTAATCGGACAGGGTGTAGGGATGAACACCGGGGAGCTGTTTTTT. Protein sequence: CASSLIGQGVGMNTGELFF.

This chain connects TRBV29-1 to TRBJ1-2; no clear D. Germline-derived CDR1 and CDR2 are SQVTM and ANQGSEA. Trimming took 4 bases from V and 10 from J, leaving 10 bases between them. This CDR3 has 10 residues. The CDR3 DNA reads TGCAGCGTTGGTATACCTGACTACACCTTC. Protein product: CSVGIPDYTF.

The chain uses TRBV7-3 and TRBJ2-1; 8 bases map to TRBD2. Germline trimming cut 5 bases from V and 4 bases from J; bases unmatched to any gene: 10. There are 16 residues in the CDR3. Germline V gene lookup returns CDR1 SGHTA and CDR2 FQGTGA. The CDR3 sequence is CASSMLSGRYYNEQFF. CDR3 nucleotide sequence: TGTGCCAGCAGCATGCTAAGCGGGAGATATTACAATGAGCAGTTCTTC.

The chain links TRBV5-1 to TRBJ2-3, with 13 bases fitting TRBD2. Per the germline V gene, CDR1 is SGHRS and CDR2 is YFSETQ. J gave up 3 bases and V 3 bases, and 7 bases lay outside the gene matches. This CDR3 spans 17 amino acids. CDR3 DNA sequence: TGCGCCAGCAGCTCCCGACTAGCGGGGGGATATACAGATACGCAGTATTTT. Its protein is CASSSRLAGGYTDTQYF.

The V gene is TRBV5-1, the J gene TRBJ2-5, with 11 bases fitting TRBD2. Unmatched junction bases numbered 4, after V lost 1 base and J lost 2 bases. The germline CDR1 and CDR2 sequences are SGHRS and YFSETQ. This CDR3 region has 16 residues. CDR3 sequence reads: CASSLSTSGGQETQYF. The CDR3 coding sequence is TGCGCCAGCAGCTTGTCTACTAGCGGGGGTCAAGAGACCCAGTACTTC.

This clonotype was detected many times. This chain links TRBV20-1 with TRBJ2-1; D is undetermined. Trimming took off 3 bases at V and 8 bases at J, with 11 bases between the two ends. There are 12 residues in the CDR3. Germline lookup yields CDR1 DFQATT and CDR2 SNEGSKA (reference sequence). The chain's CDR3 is CSASVANYEQFF. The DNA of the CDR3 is TGCAGTGCTAGCGTGGCGAACTATGAGCAGTTCTTC.

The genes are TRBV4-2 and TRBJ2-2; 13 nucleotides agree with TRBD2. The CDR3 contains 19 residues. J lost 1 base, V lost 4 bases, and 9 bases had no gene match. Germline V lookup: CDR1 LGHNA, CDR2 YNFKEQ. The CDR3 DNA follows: TGTGCCAGCAGCCTCTCCGGACTAGCGGGGGCCTGGAACACCGGGGAGCTGTTTTTT. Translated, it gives CASSLSGLAGAWNTGELFF.

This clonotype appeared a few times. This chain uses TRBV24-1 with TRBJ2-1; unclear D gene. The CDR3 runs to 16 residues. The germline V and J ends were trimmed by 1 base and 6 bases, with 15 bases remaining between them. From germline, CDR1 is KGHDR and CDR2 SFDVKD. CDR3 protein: CATSDFLTSAVNEQFF. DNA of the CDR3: TGTGCCACCAGTGATTTTCTGACCAGCGCGGTCAATGAGCAGTTCTTC.

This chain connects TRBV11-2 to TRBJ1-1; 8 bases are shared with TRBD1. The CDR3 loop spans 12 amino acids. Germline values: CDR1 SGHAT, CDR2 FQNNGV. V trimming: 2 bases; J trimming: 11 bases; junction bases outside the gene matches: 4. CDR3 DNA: TGTGCCAGCAGCTTATCAGGGGGCGATGCTTTCTTT. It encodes CASSLSGGDAFF. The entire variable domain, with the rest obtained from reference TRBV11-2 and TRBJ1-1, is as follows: EAGVAQSPRYKIIEKRQSVAFWCNPISGHATLYWYQQILGQGPKLLIQFQNNGVVDDSQLPKDRFSAERLKGVDSTLKIQPAKLEDSAVYLCASSLSGGDAFFGQGTRLTVV.

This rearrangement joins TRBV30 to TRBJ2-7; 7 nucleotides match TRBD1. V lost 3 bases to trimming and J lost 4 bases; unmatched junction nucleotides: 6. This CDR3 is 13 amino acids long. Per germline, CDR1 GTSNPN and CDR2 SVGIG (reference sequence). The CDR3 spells CAWREDRDYEQYF. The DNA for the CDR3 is TGTGCCTGGAGGGAAGACAGGGATTACGAGCAGTACTTC. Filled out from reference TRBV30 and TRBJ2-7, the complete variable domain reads SQTIHQWPATLVQPVGSPLSLECTVEGTSNPNLYWYRQAAGRGLQLLFYSVGIGQISSEVPQNLSASRPQDRQFILSSKKLLLSDSGFYLCAWREDRDYEQYFGPGTRLTVT.

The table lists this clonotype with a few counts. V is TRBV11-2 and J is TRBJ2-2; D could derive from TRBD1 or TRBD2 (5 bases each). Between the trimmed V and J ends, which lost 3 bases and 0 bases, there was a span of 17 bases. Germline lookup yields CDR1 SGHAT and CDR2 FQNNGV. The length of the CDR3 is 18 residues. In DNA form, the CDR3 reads TGTGCCAGCAGCTTTGAGGGGCGACCGATCGCGAACACCGGGGAGCTGTTTTTT. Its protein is CASSFEGRPIANTGELFF.

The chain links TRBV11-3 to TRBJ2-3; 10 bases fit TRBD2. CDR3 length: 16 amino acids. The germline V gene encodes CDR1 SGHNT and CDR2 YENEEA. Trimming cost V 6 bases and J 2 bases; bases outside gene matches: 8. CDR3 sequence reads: CASSTSGKGSTDTQYF. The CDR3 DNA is TGTGCCAGCAGTACTAGCGGGAAGGGATCCACAGATACGCAGTATTTT.

The CDR3: CASSTGLAANTGELFF. As DNA, the CDR3 is TGCGCCAGCAGCACCGGACTAGCGGCAAACACCGGGGAGCTGTTTTTT. The chain combines TRBV5-1 with TRBJ2-2; TRBD2 aligns across 10 bases. Trimming at V came to 4 bases and at J to 2 bases, leaving 5 bases not matched to a gene. The CDR3 runs 16 residues. CDR1 SGHRS and CDR2 YFSETQ come from the germline V gene.

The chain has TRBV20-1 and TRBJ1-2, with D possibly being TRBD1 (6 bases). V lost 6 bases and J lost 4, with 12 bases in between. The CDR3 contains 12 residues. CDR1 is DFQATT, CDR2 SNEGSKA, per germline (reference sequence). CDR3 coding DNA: TGCAGTGCCGAGGGGGAGATCTATGGCTACACCTTC. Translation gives CSAEGEIYGYTF.

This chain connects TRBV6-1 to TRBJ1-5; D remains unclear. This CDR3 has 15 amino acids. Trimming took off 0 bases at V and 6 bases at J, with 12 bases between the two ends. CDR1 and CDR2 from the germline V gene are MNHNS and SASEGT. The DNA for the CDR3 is TGTGCCAGCAGTGAAGCAGGCGGATCGGGTCAGCCCCAGCATTTT. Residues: CASSEAGGSGQPQHF.